This passage covers 27 T cell receptor beta chains from one sample sequenced in a study of immune characterization of retroperitoneal liposarcoma. One entry per CDR3 protein, called by TCRdb with MiXCR from the PCR reads. The table lists about 19,000 distinct CDR3 sequences, 35% to 45% of them singletons, with 6.5% to 9% in the top ten. Sequencing used blood. The source of these receptors is a male donor with retroperitoneal liposarcoma.

This clonotype has only a few counts. J is TRBJ2-1 and V is TRBV7-2, with TRBD1 matching 9 bases. The CDR3 is 15 residues long. Germline loops: CDR1 SGHTA, CDR2 FQGNSA. Trimming took 5 bases from V and 7 from J; bases not matched to a gene: 9. This chain's CDR3 is CASSPGTGPFNEQFF. In nucleotides, the CDR3 is TGTGCCAGCAGCCCCGGGACAGGGCCTTTTAATGAGCAGTTCTTC.

This clonotype was found many times. In DNA form, the CDR3 reads TGTGCCAGCAGTCCAAGGACTAGCGGGAGACTTACCGGGGAGCTGTTTTTT. Amino acids: CASSPRTSGRLTGELFF. The genes are TRBV27 and TRBJ2-2, with 13 nucleotides matching TRBD2. This CDR3 is built from 17 residues. V gave up 5 bases and J gave up 5 bases; unmatched junction bases: 8. Germline CDR1 and CDR2: MNHEY and SMNVEV (reference sequence).

The V and J genes are TRBV2 and TRBJ1-1; no firm D call. The germline V gene encodes CDR1 SNHLY and CDR2 FYNNEI. Trimming pared 8 bases from V and 1 base from J, leaving 11 bases between. The CDR3 is 13 residues long. The CDR3 DNA is TGTGCCAGCTGGCGGCAGGAGAACACTGAAGCTTTCTTT. Its translation is CASWRQENTEAFF.

This chain connects TRBV7-2 to TRBJ2-1; D might be TRBD1 or TRBD2, each matching 6 bases. The DNA end is more similar to TRBJ2-7, so the J call may be wrong. Germline lookup yields CDR1 SGHTA and CDR2 FQGNSA. This CDR3 has 15 amino acids. CDR3 sequence reads: CASSLDTGRLNEQYF. Written as DNA, the CDR3 is TGTGCCAGCAGCTTAGATACAGGGAGGTTAAATGAGCAGTACTTC.

This clonotype was detected a few times. The DNA of the CDR3 is TGTGCCAGCAGTGGCGGGACAGTCTACGAGCAGTACTTC. It translates to CASSGGTVYEQYF. This chain joins TRBV6-1 and TRBJ2-7; D possibly corresponds to TRBD1 (7 bases). This CDR3 has 13 residues. Trimming took off 4 bases at V and 3 bases at J, with 10 bases between the two ends. Germline V gene data show CDR1 as MNHNS and CDR2 as SASEGT.

The chain couples TRBV11-2 to TRBJ2-5, with TRBD2 matching over 7 bases. V was pared by 1 base and J by 11 bases, with 13 bases of the junction left unmatched. This CDR3 is 15 amino acids long. CDR1 is SGHAT, CDR2 FQNNGV, per germline. The CDR3: CASSLVLGLVDEQYF. The CDR3 DNA is TGTGCCAGCAGCTTAGTATTAGGACTAGTCGATGAGCAGTACTTC.

V is TRBV6-8 and J is TRBJ2-1, with D maybe TRBD2 (6 bases). The J call may be incorrect, as the DNA end agrees better with TRBJ2-5. The CDR3 extends over 15 amino acids. Germline-derived CDR1 and CDR2 are MNHGY and SAAAGT. This chain's CDR3 is CASSYSGREEETQYF. CDR3 DNA sequence: TGTGCCAGCAGTTACTCGGGCAGGGAGGAGGAGACCCAGTACTTC.

With respect to this clonotype: Given a much more abundant clone one base away, this may be a read error. This sequence joins TRBV6-4 and TRBJ2-4; D is tentatively TRBD1 or TRBD2 (5 bases each). The CDR3 totals 15 residues. Germline V gives CDR1 MRHNA, CDR2 SNTAGT. The CDR3 loop reads CTSSDSEGLGNEQYF. CDR3 DNA sequence: TGTACCAGCAGTGACTCCGAGGGGTTGGGGAATGAGCAGTACTTC.

This clonotype has at least ten counts. The V call is TRBV6-1, the J call TRBJ2-1; unclear D gene. Germline loops: CDR1 MNHNS, CDR2 SASEGT. This CDR3 has 15 amino acids. V dropped 6 bases and J dropped 10 bases, with 22 bases sitting between them. The CDR3 DNA reads as TGTGCCAGCAGCCCGGACGGGCTTCGGTCCTACGAGCAGTTCTTC. Protein: CASSPDGLRSYEQFF.

This clonotype has ten or more counts. Mismatch with germline at one junction end may stem from a read error. The chain recombines TRBV6-6 with TRBJ2-2; the D gene could be TRBD1 or TRBD2 (5 bases each). The CDR3 runs to 20 residues. Germline CDR1 and CDR2: MNHNY and SVGAGI (reference sequence). In DNA form, the CDR3 reads TGTGCCAGCAGTTACCAATTTGCCGGATGGGGACCACCGAAGACCGGGGAGCTGTTTTTT. This codes for CASSYQFAGWGPPKTGELFF.

This clonotype is medium-sized (0.01 to 0.1%) in the sample. The chain joins TRBV7-2 to TRBJ2-5, with D possibly TRBD1 on 5 matching bases. CDR1 and CDR2 (germline): SGHTA, FQGNSA. Trimming shortened V by 5 bases and J by 5 bases, and 12 bases separated the two germline ends. The CDR3 consists of 13 residues. The CDR3 reads CASSGRKGETQYF. DNA for the CDR3: TGTGCCAGCAGCGGACGGAAGGGGGAGACCCAGTACTTC.

This chain links TRBV6-1 with TRBJ1-1; perhaps TRBD1 as D (6 bases). CDR3 length: 14 residues. The ends were cut back, 1 base at V and 7 bases at J, with 13 bases in the middle. From germline, CDR1 is MNHNS and CDR2 SASEGT. The CDR3 DNA reads as TGTGCCAGCAGTGAAGACCCTGGCAGGGGTGAAGCTTTCTTT. Translation: CASSEDPGRGEAFF.

This clonotype has only a few counts. The J gene is TRBJ2-2, the V gene TRBV12-3 or TRBV12-4; TRBD1 is a possible D gene (5 bases). Trimming shortened V by 9 bases and J by 1 base, and 12 bases separated the two germline ends. CDR3 size: 14 residues. CDR3 sequence reads: CASTPTGNTGELFF. CDR3 DNA: TGTGCCAGTACGCCCACAGGGAACACCGGGGAGCTGTTTTTT.

To note about this clonotype: It may be a read error: a sequence one base away is much more abundant. The chain couples TRBV6-8 to TRBJ2-1; no definite D call. Germline assignment: CDR1 MNHGY and CDR2 SAAAGT. The CDR3 runs to 15 residues. Deletions cut 5 bases from V and 10 bases from J, with 21 bases between. The CDR3 region has the DNA TGTGCCAGCAGTGCCGTACAGTCGTTTTCCTACGAGCAGTTCTTC. Translation gives CASSAVQSFSYEQFF.

This clonotype was seen at least ten times. The chain has TRBV6-1 and TRBJ2-5, with a weak D call TRBD2 (5 bases). The J call could be wrong; TRBJ2-7 is a better fit for the DNA end. The germline CDR1 and CDR2 sequences are MNHNS and SASEGT. CDR3 length: 14 residues. As DNA, the CDR3 is TGTGCCAGCAGTGAGGGGATTGAGGGTAACGAGCAGTACTTC. Translation gives CASSEGIEGNEQYF.

This chain joins TRBV11-3 and TRBJ1-1; 9 nucleotides align to TRBD1. From germline, CDR1 is SGHNT and CDR2 YENEEA. V lost 6 bases and J lost 5; bases outside the gene matches: 13. The CDR3 has 16 amino acids. Here the CDR3 DNA reads TGTGCCAGCAGGCCTAAGAAACAGGGGGCCGGGACTGAAGCTTTCTTT. This encodes CASRPKKQGAGTEAFF.

The V gene is TRBV6-4, the J gene TRBJ1-6, with D possibly being TRBD1 (5 bases). The CDR3 is 14 amino acids. Trimming stripped 0 bases from V and 11 bases from J, with 11 bases between. Germline-derived CDR1 and CDR2 are MRHNA and SNTAGT. CDR3 sequence reads: CASSDSAGNPPLHF. The CDR3 nucleotides are TGTGCCAGCAGTGACTCAGCAGGGAATCCACCCCTCCACTTT.

Comments on this clonotype: A junction boundary mismatches the germline segment, possibly from a read error. CDR3 protein: CVSREGSYEQDF. The CDR3 DNA sequence: TGTGTCAGCAGGGAGGGGAGCTACGAGCAGGACTTC. This rearrangement joins TRBV6-5 to TRBJ2-4; TRBD2 matches 7 bases. CDR3 size: 12 residues. Germline values: CDR1 MNHEY, CDR2 SVGAGI.

This clonotype came up a few times. The genes are TRBV27 and TRBJ2-1; D tentatively reads TRBD1 or TRBD2 (6 bases each). The J call may be incorrect, as the DNA end agrees better with TRBJ2-5. This CDR3 comprises 14 residues. Germline CDR1 and CDR2: MNHEY and SMNVEV (reference sequence). CDR3 sequence (DNA): TGTGCCAGCAGCTCGGGGGACACTACAGAGACCCAGTACTTC. As protein: CASSSGDTTETQYF.

This clonotype was counted only a few times. It may be a read error: a sequence one base away is much more abundant. CDR3 sequence reads: CASSWGRVSNPPLHF. Here the CDR3 DNA reads TGTGCCAGCAGCTGGGGGCGGGTTAGTAATCCACCCCTCCACTTT. The V and J genes are TRBV7-2 and TRBJ1-6, with a tentative D call TRBD1 (6 bases). Germline loops: CDR1 SGHTA, CDR2 FQGNSA. The CDR3 consists of 15 residues.

This chain connects TRBV7-6 to TRBJ2-6, with D possibly matching TRBD2 (6 bases). Trimming cost V 1 base and J 2 bases, with 12 bases left between them. Looked up from germline, CDR1 is SGHVS and CDR2 is FNYEAQ. The length of the CDR3 is 17 residues. The CDR3 DNA sequence: TGTGCCAGCAGCTTAGGGGGGGTGGGGGCTGGGGCCAACGTCCTGACTTTC. It codes for CASSLGGVGAGANVLTF.

This clonotype showed up many times. This rearrangement joins TRBV6-1 to TRBJ2-1, with 10 positions matching TRBD2. J lost 3 bases, V lost 5 bases, and 1 base had no gene match. Germline CDR1 is MNHNS and CDR2 is SASEGT. The CDR3 sequence is 14 residues long. CDR3: CASSSSGGYNEQFF. In DNA, the CDR3 is TGTGCCAGCAGTTCTAGCGGGGGCTACAATGAGCAGTTCTTC.

The gene calls are TRBV6-1 and TRBJ2-6; 8 positions match TRBD1. The J call could be wrong; TRBJ2-1 is a better fit for the DNA end. Germline assignment: CDR1 MNHNS and CDR2 SASEGT. The CDR3 runs 15 residues. The CDR3 DNA reads as TGTGCCAGTTGTACTCCGGGACAGGCATACAATGAGCAGTTCTTC. Translated: CASCTPGQAYNEQFF.

This clonotype is labeled medium-sized. This rearrangement joins TRBV6-1 to TRBJ2-5; D gene ambiguous. V lost 8 bases and J lost 2, with 9 bases in between. Germline V gene lookup returns CDR1 MNHNS and CDR2 SASEGT. The CDR3 spans 12 residues. CDR3 sequence (DNA): TGTGCCAGCTCAGGAGTTCAAGAGACCCAGTACTTC. Protein sequence: CASSGVQETQYF.

This clonotype showed up many times. The CDR3 loop is CASSFDREEETQYF. The CDR3 nucleotides are TGTGCCAGCAGCTTCGACAGGGAGGAAGAGACCCAGTACTTC. The chain combines TRBV11-1 with TRBJ2-5, with D perhaps TRBD1 (7 bases). V was trimmed by 3 bases and J by 3 bases, leaving 11 bases between them. CDR3 size: 14 residues. Germline assignment: CDR1 SGHAT and CDR2 FQDESV (reference sequence).

This clonotype was observed a few times. The rearrangement uses TRBV12-5 and TRBJ2-3; 7 bases fit TRBD1. The junction had 21 bases not matched to a gene; V was cut back by 1 base and J by 5 bases. CDR3 length equals 20 residues. CDR1 is LGHNT, CDR2 FRNRAP, per germline. The CDR3 loop reads CASGLASVVRGGPIKDTQYF. The CDR3 DNA reads TGTGCTAGTGGTTTGGCCTCAGTGGTCCGAGGGGGCCCAATAAAAGATACGCAGTATTTT.

Turning to this clonotype: A read error may explain this, as a much larger clone is one base away. The chain combines TRBV7-2 with TRBJ2-5; either TRBD1 or TRBD2 may supply D (6 bases each). In germline, CDR1 is SGHTA, CDR2 FQGNSA. This CDR3 comprises 13 residues. Written as DNA, the CDR3 is TGTGCCAGCAGTCGGGGGCCCCAAGATACCCAGTACTTC. Protein: CASSRGPQDTQYF.